The 9 T cell receptor beta chains given below trace back to one sample, sequenced in a study of neurological immune-mediated disorders. TCRdb reprocessed the 5' RACE reads with MiXCR, giving one entry per CDR3 protein. This table holds fewer than 75,000 distinct CDR3 sequences, 3.4% found once. The sequenced sample consisted of PBMCs. These receptors were obtained from a middle-aged man with multiple sclerosis.

This clonotype was detected many times. V and J are TRBV28 and TRBJ2-3, with D maybe TRBD2 (6 bases). Germline values: CDR1 MDHEN, CDR2 SYDVKM. CDR3 length: 16 amino acids. Trimming took off 5 bases at V and 3 bases at J, with 18 bases between the two ends. The CDR3 region is CASSPREAVGTDTQYF. The DNA for the CDR3 is TGTGCCAGCAGTCCCAGGGAGGCTGTCGGGACAGATACGCAGTATTTT.

This clonotype was counted ten times or more. The chain is built from TRBV10-3 and TRBJ2-3; weak D call: TRBD2 (6 bases). Trimming cost V 6 bases and J 3 bases, with 19 bases left between them. The CDR3 has 16 amino acids. Germline values: CDR1 ENHRY, CDR2 SYGVKD. CDR3 sequence: CAISEGRAGPTDTQYF. CDR3 DNA: TGTGCCATCAGCGAAGGCCGCGCGGGGCCAACAGATACGCAGTATTTT.

This clonotype was detected many times. The V call is TRBV5-1, the J call TRBJ2-7, with D unclear. V lost 0 bases and J 3 bases, leaving 10 bases between the germline ends. The CDR3 contains 14 residues. In germline, CDR1 is SGHRS, CDR2 YFSETQ. CDR3 sequence (DNA): TGCGCCAGCAGCTTGGTTGCCCTTAGCTACGAGCAGTACTTC. It yields the protein CASSLVALSYEQYF.

The table lists this clonotype with many counts. The V gene is TRBV4-2, the J gene TRBJ2-7; 13 bases are shared with TRBD2. Germline values: CDR1 LGHNA, CDR2 YNFKEQ. With V trimmed by 0 bases and J by 3 bases, 8 bases remained unmatched. The CDR3 has 18 residues. CDR3 DNA sequence: TGTGCCAGCAGCCAAGAACTAGCGGGAGGGGAACCAAGCTACGAGCAGTACTTC. Translation gives CASSQELAGGEPSYEQYF.

In this sample, this clonotype turned up many times. The chain joins TRBV14 to TRBJ2-2; weak D call: TRBD2 (5 bases). V shed 4 bases and J shed 6 bases, with 9 bases lying between them. This CDR3 is built from 13 residues. CDR1 is SGHDN, CDR2 FVKESK, per germline. CDR3 sequence reads: CASSLRVAGELFF. CDR3 DNA: TGTGCCAGCAGCCTGAGGGTGGCCGGGGAGCTGTTTTTT.

This clonotype came up a few times. The chain joins TRBV18 to TRBJ2-3, with TRBD2 matching 13 bases. Germline V gene sequence: CDR1 KGHSH, CDR2 LQKENI. This CDR3 region has 15 residues. Germline trimming cut 4 bases from V and 5 bases from J; bases unmatched to any gene: 3. CDR3 amino acids: CASSRGLAGEDTQYF. The CDR3 DNA is TGTGCCAGCTCACGAGGACTAGCGGGAGAAGATACGCAGTATTTT. The full variable domain, with the rest looked up from reference TRBV18 and TRBJ2-3, is NAGVMQNPRHLVRRRGQEARLRCSPMKGHSHVYWYRQLPEEGLKFMVYLQKENIIDESGMPKERFSAEFPKEGPSILRIQQVVRGDSAAYFCASSRGLAGEDTQYFGPGTRLTVL.

This clonotype was seen at least ten times. The genes are TRBV20-1 and TRBJ1-1, with 7 bases matching TRBD1. The J segment lost 3 bases and the V segment lost 4 bases, leaving 8 bases of the junction unmatched. The CDR3 has 14 residues. CDR1 DFQATT and CDR2 SNEGSKA come from the germline V gene (reference sequence). As DNA, the CDR3 is TGCAGTGCTACGACACAGGGGAGGGACACTGAAGCTTTCTTT. Protein product: CSATTQGRDTEAFF.

This clonotype has ten or more counts. The genes are TRBV6-1 and TRBJ1-5, with D uncertain. The CDR3 consists of 16 residues. From germline, CDR1 is MNHNS and CDR2 SASEGT. The V end was cut by 3 bases, the J end by 0 bases, with 12 bases between. CDR3 region: CASSDDRMYSNQPQHF. Here the CDR3 DNA reads TGTGCCAGCAGTGATGACCGCATGTATAGCAATCAGCCCCAGCATTTT.

This clonotype has a handful of counts. With a much larger clone just one base away, this may be a read error. The J gene is TRBJ1-5, the V gene TRBV5-1, with TRBD1 identical over 7 bases. Germline V lookup: CDR1 SGHRS, CDR2 YFSETQ. CDR3 size: 14 residues. The CDR3 loop reads CASSLGQGDQPQNF. The CDR3 nucleotides read TGCGCCAGCAGCTTGGGTCAGGGGGACCAGCCCCAGAATTTT.